Listed here are 25 T cell receptor beta chains from one sample, sequenced in a study of blood T cell repertoires in COVID-19. Here immunoSEQ multiplex PCR was the method, and the copy in TCRdb shows in-frame clones only, minus some. There are some 70,000 clones in the sample; approximately 80% occur only once, and more than 0.7% lies in the top ten. The sequenced material came from peripheral blood. These receptors all stem from a woman in her 70s with acute or convalescent COVID-19.

V is TRBV7-2 and J is TRBJ1-2; D might be TRBD1 (6 bases). CDR1 and CDR2 from the germline V gene are SGHTA and FQGNSA. V was pared by 5 bases and J by 6 bases, with 16 bases between. This CDR3 is 14 amino acids long. The CDR3 sequence: CASSRDTWSDGYTF. The CDR3 DNA sequence: TGTGCCAGCAGCCGGGACACATGGTCGGATGGCTACACCTTC.

The chain employs TRBV18 and TRBJ2-1; TRBD2 agrees at 8 bases. The CDR3 contains 13 residues. Trimming cost V 3 bases and J 8 bases; bases outside gene matches: 3. Germline lookup yields CDR1 KGHSH and CDR2 LQKENI. DNA of the CDR3: TGTGCCAGCTCACCCCTGCGGGAGGATGAGCAGTTCTTC. Translating gives CASSPLREDEQFF. Together with reference TRBV18 and TRBJ2-1, the CDR3 gives the full variable domain: NAGVMQNPRHLVRRRGQEARLRCSPMKGHSHVYWYRQLPEEGLKFMVYLQKENIIDESGMPKERFSAEFPKEGPSILRIQQVVRGDSAAYFCASSPLREDEQFFGPGTRLTVL.

This chain connects TRBV19 to TRBJ2-5; D is perhaps TRBD2 (5 bases). The V and J ends lost 2 bases and 4 bases respectively, with 26 bases between them. Germline CDR1 is LNHDA and CDR2 is SQIVND (reference sequence). The CDR3 sequence is 19 residues long. This CDR3 is CASSILGLDRQGRGETQYF. For the CDR3, the DNA is TGTGCCAGTAGTATATTGGGTCTTGACCGACAAGGACGGGGAGAGACCCAGTACTTC.

This chain joins TRBV5-6 and TRBJ1-2, with a tentative D call TRBD1 (5 bases). Germline loops: CDR1 SGHDT, CDR2 YYEEEE. This CDR3 spans 13 amino acids. The V end was cut by 1 base, the J end by 8 bases, with 12 bases between. The CDR3 DNA is TGTGCCAGCAGCTTGACGCAGGAGGGGGGCTACACCTTC. Translation gives CASSLTQEGGYTF. The full variable domain, rest sourced from reference TRBV5-6 and TRBJ1-2, is DAGVTQSPTHLIKTRGQQVTLRCSPKSGHDTVSWYQQALGQGPQFIFQYYEEEERQRGNFPDRFSGHQFPNYSSELNVNALLLGDSALYLCASSLTQEGGYTFGSGTRLTVV.

The V call is TRBV5-1, the J call TRBJ2-1, with D perhaps matching TRBD2 (5 bases). With 5 bases removed from V and 1 base from J, the gap between germline ends came to 10 bases. The CDR3 contains 14 residues. Germline values: CDR1 SGHRS, CDR2 YFSETQ. CDR3 residues: CASREDGSYNEQFF. CDR3 nucleotide sequence: TGCGCCAGCAGGGAGGATGGATCCTACAATGAGCAGTTCTTC.

The gene calls are TRBV27 and TRBJ1-5; 8 nucleotides align to TRBD1. Per the germline V gene, CDR1 is MNHEY and CDR2 is SMNVEV (reference sequence). The J segment lost 0 bases and the V segment lost 6 bases, leaving 7 bases of the junction unmatched. This CDR3 is built from 16 residues. In DNA, the CDR3 is TGTGCCAGCAGAAAGGACAGGGACTTTAGCAATCAGCCCCAGCATTTT. Protein product: CASRKDRDFSNQPQHF.

The chain couples TRBV28 to TRBJ1-3; D ambiguous. CDR1 MDHEN and CDR2 SYDVKM come from the germline V gene. This CDR3 contains 16 residues. Trimming pared 4 bases from V and 4 bases from J, leaving 17 bases between. In DNA, the CDR3 is TGTGCCAGCAGTTCTTCCTGGAGGGAATTAGGAAACACCATATATTTT. It is translated as CASSSSWRELGNTIYF. Full variable domain (outside the CDR3, taken from reference TRBV28 and TRBJ1-3): DVKVTQSSRYLVKRTGEKVFLECVQDMDHENMFWYRQDPGLGLRLIYFSYDVKMKEKGDIPEGYSVSREKKERFSLILESASTNQTSMYLCASSSSWRELGNTIYFGEGSWLTVV.

This clone was detected once. The rearrangement links TRBV2 to TRBJ1-6; D is unresolved. CDR1 is SNHLY and CDR2 is FYNNEI in the germline V gene. The V end lost 4 bases, the J end lost 5 bases, and 9 bases lay between the germline ends. CDR3 length: 14 residues. CDR3 residues: CASSVNYDNSPLHF. CDR3 nucleotides: TGTGCCAGCAGTGTAAACTATGATAATTCACCCCTCCACTTT. Variable domain in full (rest from reference TRBV2 and TRBJ1-6): EPEVTQTPSHQVTQMGQEVILRCVPISNHLYFYWYRQILGQKVEFLVSFYNNEISEKSEIFDDQFSVERPDGSNFTLKIRSTKLEDSAMYFCASSVNYDNSPLHFGNGTRLTVT.

The chain couples TRBV19 to TRBJ1-3; D gene unclear. V lost 3 bases, J lost 3 bases, and 12 bases lay in between. The CDR3 runs to 15 residues. CDR1 and CDR2 (germline): LNHDA, SQIVND (reference sequence). The CDR3 loop is CASSMEQRNGNTIYF. CDR3 nucleotides: TGTGCCAGTAGTATGGAACAGAGAAATGGAAACACCATATATTTT. The full variable domain, with the rest looked up from reference TRBV19 and TRBJ1-3, is DGGITQSPKYLFRKEGQNVTLSCEQNLNHDAMYWYRQDPGQGLRLIYYSQIVNDFQKGDIAEGYSVSREKKESFPLTVTSAQKNPTAFYLCASSMEQRNGNTIYFGEGSWLTVV.

The chain combines TRBV29-1 with TRBJ2-5; 10 bases are shared with TRBD2. CDR1 and CDR2 (germline): SQVTM, ANQGSEA. The ends lost 4 bases at V and 5 bases at J; junction bases unmatched: 4. There are 13 residues in the CDR3. Written as DNA, the CDR3 is TGCAGCGTTGTAACTAGCGGGACCGAGACCCAGTACTTC. This translates into CSVVTSGTETQYF.

This chain links TRBV6-6 with TRBJ1-4, with D unclear. Germline-derived CDR1 and CDR2 are MNHNY and SVGAGI (reference sequence). There are 14 residues in the CDR3. Trimming took off 7 bases at V and 2 bases at J, with 11 bases between the two ends. The CDR3 here is CASTQQWTNEKLFF. CDR3 nucleotides: TGTGCCAGCACCCAACAGTGGACTAATGAAAAACTGTTTTTT.

The rearrangement uses TRBV6-5 and TRBJ2-3; no reliable D call. The CDR3 totals 12 residues. Germline V gene sequence: CDR1 MNHEY, CDR2 SVGAGI. Trimming removed 6 bases at V and 4 bases at J, with 8 bases between. The CDR3 coding sequence is TGTGCCAGCAGAGGAGACTCAGATACGCAGTATTTT. This codes for CASRGDSDTQYF.

V is TRBV14 and J is TRBJ2-7; 7 positions agree with TRBD2. From germline, CDR1 is SGHDN and CDR2 FVKESK. The CDR3 length is 14 residues. The J segment lost 6 bases and the V segment lost 1 base, leaving 6 bases of the junction unmatched. The CDR3 reads CASSQGTSVSEQYF. The CDR3 coding sequence is TGTGCCAGCAGCCAAGGGACTAGTGTAAGCGAGCAGTACTTC.

V gene TRBV7-9 combines with J gene TRBJ1-1; 10 bases map to TRBD1. Losses at the gene ends were 1 base for V and 1 base for J; bases not matched to a gene: 9. Looked up from germline, CDR1 is SEHNR and CDR2 is FQNEAQ (reference sequence). The CDR3 is 18 amino acids. The DNA for the CDR3 is TGTGCCAGCAGCTTAGTCCGTGACAGGGGGCTTGCGAACACTGAAGCTTTCTTT. This sequence encodes CASSLVRDRGLANTEAFF.

The CDR3 here is CASRMSLVGFSPLHF. In DNA, the CDR3 is TGTGCCAGCCGAATGTCCTTAGTCGGTTTTTCACCCCTCCACTTT. This rearrangement joins TRBV27 to TRBJ1-6; no clear D. This CDR3 spans 15 amino acids. V was trimmed by 8 bases and J by 9 bases, leaving 20 bases between them. CDR1 and CDR2 from the germline V gene are MNHEY and SMNVEV (reference sequence).

The rearrangement links TRBV4-2 to TRBJ2-5; 8 bases are a match to TRBD1. The CDR3 has 20 amino acids. In germline, CDR1 is LGHNA, CDR2 YNFKEQ. Trimming took 0 bases from V and 5 from J; bases not matched to a gene: 20. CDR3 loop: CASSQEWATGAPGSMETQYF. The CDR3, as DNA: TGTGCCAGCAGCCAAGAATGGGCGACAGGGGCCCCCGGCTCCATGGAGACCCAGTACTTC.

This chain uses TRBV30 with TRBJ2-1, with 8 bases that match TRBD2. J gave up 7 bases and V 8 bases, and 13 bases lay outside the gene matches. Germline assignment: CDR1 GTSNPN and CDR2 SVGIG (reference sequence). The CDR3 has 14 amino acids. The DNA of the CDR3 is TGTGCCGGGGAACTAGCGGAACAACTAAATGAGCAGTTCTTC. Its protein is CAGELAEQLNEQFF. Supplemented by reference TRBV30 and TRBJ2-1, the full variable domain reads SQTIHQWPATLVQPVGSPLSLECTVEGTSNPNLYWYRQAAGRGLQLLFYSVGIGQISSEVPQNLSASRPQDRQFILSSKKLLLSDSGFYLCAGELAEQLNEQFFGPGTRLTVL.

The chain has TRBV11-2 and TRBJ1-4; perhaps TRBD1 as D (5 bases). The CDR3 spans 14 residues. The V gene lost 5 bases and the J gene lost 1 base, with 8 bases spanning the gap. Germline loops: CDR1 SGHAT, CDR2 FQNNGV. The CDR3 region is CASSGGRTNEKLFF. DNA for the CDR3: TGTGCCAGCAGCGGGGGGAGAACTAATGAAAAACTGTTTTTT.

This clone showed up just once. The V call is TRBV4-2, the J call TRBJ1-4; 7 bases map to TRBD1. The CDR3 is made up of 18 amino acids. Losses at the gene ends were 1 base for V and 4 bases for J; bases not matched to a gene: 12. Germline assignment: CDR1 LGHNA and CDR2 YNFKEQ. The CDR3 region is CASSQGVTTGRINEKLFF. The CDR3 DNA is TGTGCCAGCAGCCAAGGGGTTACGACAGGGAGAATTAATGAAAAACTGTTTTTT.

The chain joins TRBV5-4 to TRBJ2-1; 8 nucleotides agree with TRBD2. After removal of 4 bases from V and 4 bases from J, the junction contained 10 bases not matched to a gene. This CDR3 comprises 16 residues. CDR1 is SGHNT and CDR2 is YYREEE in the germline V gene (reference sequence). For the CDR3, the DNA is TGTGCCAGCAGCCTGGAGAGGGGCGGGGGGTACAATGAGCAGTTCTTC. Translated, it gives CASSLERGGGYNEQFF.

J is TRBJ2-5 and V is TRBV19, with D hard to call. This CDR3 has 14 amino acids. Per the germline V gene, CDR1 is LNHDA and CDR2 is SQIVND (reference sequence). V was pared by 1 base and J by 3 bases, with 9 bases between. CDR3 in amino acids: CASSIGRSEETQYF. CDR3 DNA sequence: TGTGCCAGTAGTATAGGCAGGTCGGAAGAGACCCAGTACTTC.

The rearrangement joins TRBV6-5 to TRBJ1-6; D remains ambiguous. The germline CDR1 and CDR2 sequences are MNHEY and SVGAGI. Trimming took 0 bases from V and 6 from J, leaving 6 bases between them. The CDR3 loop spans 14 amino acids. DNA of the CDR3: TGTGCCAGCAGTTACTCATCTATTAATTCACCCCTCCACTTT. It yields the protein CASSYSSINSPLHF.

The chain links TRBV6-6 to TRBJ2-7; 11 bases match TRBD2. With V trimmed by 5 bases and J by 1 base, 13 bases remained unmatched. Per the germline V gene, CDR1 is MNHNY and CDR2 is SVGAGI (reference sequence). There are 18 residues in the CDR3. The CDR3 bases are TGTGCCAGCAGTAGATCCGGGACTAGCGGTTCTCTATCCTACGAGCAGTACTTC. Its protein product is CASSRSGTSGSLSYEQYF.

The chain employs TRBV7-2 and TRBJ2-5; 8 nucleotides line up with TRBD1. Germline V gene lookup returns CDR1 SGHTA and CDR2 FQGNSA. The J segment lost 4 bases and the V segment lost 5 bases, leaving 6 bases of the junction unmatched. The CDR3 has 14 amino acids. CDR3 loop: CASSPSTGGETQYF. DNA of the CDR3: TGTGCCAGCAGCCCCTCTACAGGGGGAGAGACCCAGTACTTC.

Only a few counts were recorded for this clone. This chain connects TRBV4-2 to TRBJ2-7; TRBD2 matches 9 bases. Trimming cost V 4 bases and J 4 bases; bases outside gene matches: 5. The CDR3 is made up of 14 amino acids. Germline V CDR1 and CDR2: LGHNA, YNFKEQ. The CDR3 DNA reads TGTGCCAGCAGCCCTTTAGCGGGAGAGTACGAGCAGTACTTC. This encodes CASSPLAGEYEQYF.